Following are 31 T cell receptor beta chains from one sample sequenced in a study of blood T cell repertoires in COVID-19. Measured with immunoSEQ multiplex PCR; TCRdb has only the in-frame clones, and not every one. The sample lists around 300,000 clones, roughly 85% seen once, with approximately 6% in the top ten. Sequenced: PBMCs or T cells enriched from blood (not recorded which). These receptors were taken from a woman in her 40s who had recovered from COVID-19.

This CDR3 is CASSSRGGDQPQHF. CDR3 DNA sequence: TGTGCCAGCAGCTCGCGAGGGGGGGATCAGCCCCAGCATTTT. The rearrangement uses TRBV7-2 and TRBJ1-5; D may be TRBD1 (6 bases). Trimming removed 4 bases from V and 5 bases from J, with 12 bases in between. This CDR3 comprises 14 residues. Germline loops: CDR1 SGHTA, CDR2 FQGNSA. The complete variable domain, with remaining parts taken from reference TRBV7-2 and TRBJ1-5, reads GAGVSQSPSNKVTEKGKDVELRCDPISGHTALYWYRQSLGQGLEFLIYFQGNSAPDKSGLPSDRFSAERTGGSVSTLTIQRTQQEDSAVYLCASSSRGGDQPQHFGDGTRLSIL.

The chain is built from TRBV15 and TRBJ2-5; 11 nucleotides agree with TRBD1. The CDR3 covers 14 residues. The germline gives CDR1 LNHNV, CDR2 YYDKDF (reference sequence). V gave up 9 bases and J gave up 5 bases; unmatched junction bases: 8. The CDR3, as DNA: TGTGCCACTTGGGACAGGGGGGCTCGGGAGACCCAGTACTTC. Its protein is CATWDRGARETQYF.

The V gene is TRBV18, the J gene TRBJ1-3; the D is unclear. The germline V gene encodes CDR1 KGHSH and CDR2 LQKENI. Trimming removed 2 bases from V and 0 bases from J, with 17 bases in between. The CDR3 runs to 18 residues. The DNA of the CDR3 is TGTGCCAGCTCACCAAATCTGGCACCCAAAAGCTCTGGAAACACCATATATTTT. It encodes CASSPNLAPKSSGNTIYF.

This chain connects TRBV6-2 or TRBV6-3 to TRBJ2-1; D may be TRBD1 (5 bases). V lost 0 bases, J lost 2 bases, and 8 bases lay in between. The germline gives CDR1 MNHEY, CDR2 SVGEGT. This CDR3 is 15 amino acids long. The CDR3 is CASSYSQGTYNEQFF. DNA of the CDR3: TGTGCCAGCAGTTACTCCCAGGGAACCTACAATGAGCAGTTCTTC.

The chain combines TRBV2 with TRBJ2-5, with 7 bases aligning to TRBD1. V dropped 8 bases and J dropped 2; count of bases not matched to a gene: 14. This CDR3 spans 16 amino acids. Per the germline V gene, CDR1 is SNHLY and CDR2 is FYNNEI. For the CDR3, the DNA is TGTGCCAGCTCCTTAGGGAGACAGGGAAAGCAAGAGACCCAGTACTTC. This sequence encodes CASSLGRQGKQETQYF.

This rearrangement joins TRBV27 to TRBJ1-1, with 7 bases matching TRBD1. Germline lookup yields CDR1 MNHEY and CDR2 SMNVEV (reference sequence). The CDR3 length is 15 residues. J gave up 4 bases and V 3 bases, and 8 bases lay outside the gene matches. CDR3 coding DNA: TGTGCCAGCAGTTTCATAGGGGGCAAGGGCACTGAAGCTTTCTTT. Its translation is CASSFIGGKGTEAFF.

V is TRBV24-1 and J is TRBJ2-2; 8 bases are a match to TRBD1. CDR3 length: 14 residues. V dropped 5 bases and J dropped 4; count of bases not matched to a gene: 2. Germline assignment: CDR1 KGHDR and CDR2 SFDVKD. For the CDR3, the DNA is TGTGCCACCAGTGGGACAGGGCTCACCGGGGAGCTGTTTTTT. Translation: CATSGTGLTGELFF.

The V and J genes are TRBV15 and TRBJ1-2; weak D call: TRBD1 (6 bases). The CDR3 is 13 amino acids. The germline gives CDR1 LNHNV, CDR2 YYDKDF (reference sequence). V was shortened by 8 bases and J by 7 bases, with 17 bases between the two germline ends. CDR3 amino acids: CATSLRGAVGYTF. CDR3 DNA sequence: TGTGCCACCTCTCTCCGGGGGGCGGTTGGCTACACCTTC.

V usage is TRBV2 and J usage is TRBJ2-7, with 7 bases fitting TRBD2. This CDR3 contains 15 residues. With 10 bases clipped from V and 6 bases from J, the junction kept 18 bases outside the gene matches. Germline-derived CDR1 and CDR2 are SNHLY and FYNNEI. The CDR3 nucleotides read TGTGCCACGGGGGGTAGTGTGGGATTTCGGGGCGAGCAGTACTTC. This codes for CATGGSVGFRGEQYF.

This clone was picked up one time. The rearrangement joins TRBV10-3 to TRBJ1-1, with 9 bases aligning to TRBD1. This CDR3 has 15 residues. The trim removed 5 bases at V and 1 base at J, leaving 5 bases unmatched. The V gene's germline CDR1 is ENHRY and CDR2 SYGVKD. As DNA, the CDR3 is TGTGCCATCAGTTCCCCGGGACAGGGGAACACTGAAGCTTTCTTT. Protein: CAISSPGQGNTEAFF.

This chain links TRBV5-6 with TRBJ1-1, with 8 positions matching TRBD1. This CDR3 has 16 residues. Trimming cost V 1 base and J 5 bases; bases outside gene matches: 10. The germline gives CDR1 SGHDT, CDR2 YYEEEE. The CDR3 protein is CASSLITGGRGTEAFF. The CDR3 DNA reads TGTGCCAGCAGCTTGATAACAGGGGGAAGGGGGACTGAAGCTTTCTTT.

This clone was seen a single time. This chain uses TRBV7-2 with TRBJ2-1; 8 nucleotides match TRBD2. The CDR3 runs to 15 residues. J was trimmed by 1 base and V by 5 bases; bases with no gene match: 4. The germline CDR1 and CDR2 sequences are SGHTA and FQGNSA. The CDR3 here is CASSGTSASYNEQFF. The CDR3 DNA is TGTGCCAGCAGCGGGACTAGTGCGTCCTACAATGAGCAGTTCTTC.

The sample holds a few counts of this clone. The chain employs TRBV9 and TRBJ2-2; 9 bases are shared with TRBD1. The trim removed 3 bases at V and 8 bases at J, leaving 11 bases unmatched. The germline CDR1 and CDR2 sequences are SGDLS and YYNGEE. This CDR3 is 16 amino acids long. The CDR3 DNA reads TGTGCCAGCAGCGCCCGGGACAGGGTGAATTTGGGGGAGCTGTTTTTT. It yields the protein CASSARDRVNLGELFF.

The CDR3 loop is CATSRSTTSSPQETQYF. CDR3 nucleotide sequence: TGTGCCACCAGCAGATCTACGACTAGCTCCCCGCAAGAGACCCAGTACTTC. This chain links TRBV15 with TRBJ2-5, with 7 bases identical to TRBD2. The V and J ends lost 2 bases and 2 bases, in that order; junction bases with no gene match: 11. The length of the CDR3 is 17 residues. The germline gives CDR1 LNHNV, CDR2 YYDKDF (reference sequence). Full variable domain (missing parts from reference TRBV15 and TRBJ2-5): DAMVIQNPRYQVTQFGKPVTLSCSQTLNHNVMYWYQQKSSQAPKLLFHYYDKDFNNEADTPDNFQSRRPNTSFCFLDIRSPGLGDTAMYLCATSRSTTSSPQETQYFGPGTRLLVL.

This rearrangement joins TRBV6-5 to TRBJ2-7, with D possibly TRBD2 on 5 matching bases. This CDR3 region has 14 residues. Germline values: CDR1 MNHEY, CDR2 SVGAGI. Trimming shortened V by 0 bases and J by 3 bases, and 9 bases separated the two germline ends. CDR3 sequence (DNA): TGTGCCAGCAGTTACTCTCGGGGTTTCTACGAGCAGTACTTC. It encodes CASSYSRGFYEQYF.

This rearrangement joins TRBV28 to TRBJ2-6, with TRBD1 matching over 8 bases. This CDR3 is built from 15 residues. Trimming cost V 6 bases and J 3 bases; bases outside gene matches: 4. CDR1 is MDHEN and CDR2 is SYDVKM in the germline V gene. CDR3 DNA: TGTGCCAGCAGATCAGGGGGCGGTGGGGCCAACGTCCTGACTTTC. Protein sequence: CASRSGGGGANVLTF.

The chain carries TRBV19 and TRBJ2-3; TRBD1 aligns across 8 bases. The CDR3 is 19 amino acids. CDR1 is LNHDA and CDR2 is SQIVND in the germline V gene (reference sequence). The V gene end was trimmed by 7 bases and the J gene end by 5 bases; junction bases not matched to a gene: 23. The CDR3 DNA reads TGTGCCAGTATGGACCCAACCCTCGCCGGACAGGGAAGAATAGATACGCAGTATTTT. Translated, it gives CASMDPTLAGQGRIDTQYF.

On this clone: This same CDR3 is encoded by further DNA sequences in the sample. The chain links TRBV7-2 to TRBJ2-1; 9 bases agree with TRBD1. The CDR3 is 15 residues long. Trimming cost V 5 bases and J 2 bases; bases outside gene matches: 4. CDR1 and CDR2 from the germline V gene are SGHTA and FQGNSA. CDR3 residues: CASSRGQGTYNEQFF. CDR3 DNA: TGTGCCAGCAGCCGGGGACAGGGAACCTACAATGAGCAGTTCTTC.

The J gene is TRBJ2-7, the V gene TRBV28; D may be TRBD2 (6 bases). Germline V CDR1 and CDR2: MDHEN, SYDVKM. CDR3 length equals 12 residues. Trimming pared 5 bases from V and 12 bases from J, leaving 17 bases between. The CDR3 region is CASSEEGRWGYF. The CDR3 DNA follows: TGTGCCAGCAGTGAGGAGGGACGCTGGGGGTACTTC.

The J gene is TRBJ2-7, the V gene TRBV5-4; TRBD2 matches 11 bases. V was pared by 3 bases and J by 0 bases, with 5 bases of the junction left unmatched. The CDR3 is 16 amino acids. Germline CDR1 SGHNT, CDR2 YYREEE (reference sequence). The CDR3 DNA reads TGTGCCAGCAGCTCGATAGCGGGAGGGGTCTCCTACGAGCAGTACTTC. Translated, it gives CASSSIAGGVSYEQYF. The variable domain in full, completed from reference TRBV5-4 and TRBJ2-7, reads ETGVTQSPTHLIKTRGQQVTLRCSSQSGHNTVSWYQQALGQGPQFIFQYYREEENGRGNFPPRFSGLQFPNYSSELNVNALELDDSALYLCASSSIAGGVSYEQYFGPGTRLTVT.

The V gene is TRBV10-3, the J gene TRBJ2-1, with D hard to call. The CDR3 consists of 11 residues. With 11 bases removed from V and 6 bases from J, the gap between germline ends came to 11 bases. Germline assignment: CDR1 ENHRY and CDR2 SYGVKD. The CDR3 region has the DNA TGTGCCCTCGTACATCCCAATGAGCAGTTCTTC. Translation: CALVHPNEQFF.

A note on this clone: One junction end does not reproduce the germline sequence, and a read error may be involved. V gene TRBV6-1 combines with J gene TRBJ2-1; tentatively, D is TRBD2 (6 bases). Germline lookup yields CDR1 MNHNS and CDR2 SASEGT. There are 15 residues in the CDR3. The CDR3 DNA follows: TGTGCCAGCGGTGAGGGACTTAGCTCCTACAATGAGCAGTTCTTC. Its protein product is CASGEGLSSYNEQFF.

The chain recombines TRBV9 with TRBJ2-1, with TRBD2 identical over 14 bases. V lost 3 bases, J lost 1 base, and 12 bases stayed unmatched. Germline-derived CDR1 and CDR2 are SGDLS and YYNGEE. The CDR3 has 20 amino acids. CDR3 sequence reads: CASSAEPGLAGEWSYNEQFF. CDR3 coding DNA: TGTGCCAGCAGCGCGGAGCCGGGACTAGCGGGAGAGTGGTCCTACAATGAGCAGTTCTTC.

The rearrangement joins TRBV18 to TRBJ2-7, with D possibly matching TRBD1 (6 bases). The CDR3 has 15 residues. With 6 bases removed from V and 0 bases from J, the gap between germline ends came to 15 bases. Germline V lookup: CDR1 KGHSH, CDR2 LQKENI. The CDR3 DNA is TGTGCCAGCTCCCTAGACAGGCCGCCCTCCTACGAGCAGTACTTC. Amino acids: CASSLDRPPSYEQYF.

V usage is TRBV12-3 or TRBV12-4 and J usage is TRBJ1-4; D call uncertain. Trimming left V 6 bases short and J 5 bases short, with 10 bases between. This CDR3 has 13 residues. The CDR3 here is CASSPVLNEKLFF. The CDR3 nucleotides read TGTGCCAGCAGCCCGGTTCTGAATGAAAAACTGTTTTTT.

The chain carries TRBV30 and TRBJ2-3, with D possibly matching TRBD2 (6 bases). Per germline, CDR1 GTSNPN and CDR2 SVGIG (reference sequence). CDR3 length equals 12 residues. The CDR3 nucleotides are TGTGCTTGGGGGACTCTAACAGATACGCAGTATTTT. Translating gives CAWGTLTDTQYF.

The chain joins TRBV19 to TRBJ1-4; D not resolved. Germline values: CDR1 LNHDA, CDR2 SQIVND (reference sequence). V lost 3 bases to trimming and J lost 7 bases, with 12 bases between them. The length of the CDR3 is 14 residues. CDR3 in amino acids: CASSIWGVGEKLFF. The DNA for the CDR3 is TGTGCCAGTAGTATTTGGGGAGTCGGTGAAAAACTGTTTTTT.

The rearrangement joins TRBV11-3 to TRBJ2-3; D call uncertain. V dropped 0 bases and J dropped 2 bases, with 9 bases sitting between them. This CDR3 is 15 amino acids long. Germline V gives CDR1 SGHNT, CDR2 YENEEA. CDR3 sequence: CASSLDAENTDTQYF. The DNA for the CDR3 is TGTGCCAGCAGCTTAGATGCGGAGAACACAGATACGCAGTATTTT.

The rearrangement uses TRBV23-1 and TRBJ2-1; maybe TRBD2 (5 bases). TRBV23-1 is known as an ORF, though its function is uncertain. The CDR3 is made up of 13 amino acids. Trimming left V 7 bases short and J 8 bases short, with 15 bases between. The CDR3 sequence is CASTGLGLDEQFF. The CDR3, as DNA: TGCGCCAGCACCGGACTTGGTTTGGATGAGCAGTTCTTC.

The genes are TRBV14 and TRBJ1-1; no firm D call. Trimming pared 1 base from V and 7 bases from J, leaving 13 bases between. The germline CDR1 and CDR2 sequences are SGHDN and FVKESK. This CDR3 has 14 amino acids. CDR3 loop: CASSQGPGLVEAFF. CDR3 coding DNA: TGTGCCAGCAGCCAAGGTCCGGGGTTGGTTGAAGCTTTCTTT.

The rearrangement links TRBV7-2 to TRBJ2-7, with a tentative D call TRBD2 (5 bases). CDR1 SGHTA and CDR2 FQGNSA come from the germline V gene. This CDR3 spans 16 amino acids. V was shortened by 1 base and J by 0 bases, with 13 bases between the two germline ends. The CDR3 is CASSLGEDSPSYEQYF. CDR3 nucleotide sequence: TGTGCCAGCAGCTTAGGAGAGGACTCCCCCTCCTACGAGCAGTACTTC.